This T cell receptor (beta chain) was captured by sequencing in a study of blood T cell repertoires in COVID-19. In the study overall: Collection of acute and convalescent COVID-19 samples took place in the United States, Italy and Spain. From T cells, B-cell-depleted T cells, or PBMCs came the material, which was cDNA or gDNA.

This CDR3 has 13 amino acids. V gave up 6 bases and J gave up 5 bases; unmatched junction bases: 6. Germline V gene sequence: CDR1 MGHRA, CDR2 YSYEKL. How the authors handled the data: Reference gene primer amplification gave estimated nucleated cell counts. TCRdb's copy holds only in-frame clones and misses some; the assay was immunoSEQ multiplex PCR. Clone size and the V and J calls come from that table; the DNA yielded D and trimming. The repertoire holds a few hundred thousand clones, with around nine tenths as singletons. The clonotype originates from a woman between 35 and 50 years old who had recovered from COVID-19. Sequencing was performed on peripheral blood. This chain joins TRBV4-1 and TRBJ1-2; 7 bases align to TRBD1. The CDR3 here is CASRATGAYGYTF. Here the CDR3 DNA reads TGCGCCAGCAGGGCCACAGGGGCTTATGGCTACACCTTC.